This TCR beta chain stems from a study of monozygotic twins with inflammatory bowel disease. The template switching step added UMIs that contained a 6-nucleotide sample barcode. Following a re-call of the 5' RACE reads, TCRdb has one entry per CDR3 protein and lacks DNA. The sample shows approximately 380,000 distinct CDR3 sequences, and about 2.5% sits with its ten largest clones. Germline V CDR1 and CDR2: DFQATT, SNEGSKA (reference sequence). This CDR3 spans 14 amino acids. Findings and caveats of the study: Support was lacking for any single strong IBD-associated signal or clonotype.

With respect to this clonotype: Antigen specificity is unknown.

The V call is TRBV20-1, the J call TRBJ2-7; with no DNA, the TCRdb D assignment of TRBD2 cannot be verified. Sequencing used blood. The sequence was obtained from a human donor with ulcerative colitis or Crohn's disease, or a healthy co-twin of an affected twin (not recorded which). The CDR3 region is CSALTRAGAYEQYF.